This is a list of T cell receptor delta chains from one sample in a study of Vδ1+ human thymocytes. TCRdb re-called clones from the multiplex PCR reads via CATT. The sample lists about 75,000 delta-chain clones; around 34% were seen once. The source material was Vdelta1+ gamma-delta thymocytes from the thymus. Every receptor here comes from a boy younger than two who had congenital heart surgery. Each CDR3 is given without its conserved first and last residue. Each record gives: J gene, V gene, CDR3 protein.

TRDJ1,TRDV1,ALGELKKNSPHGAGGYAPPPKLI
TRDJ1,TRDV2,ACDTEGDGPDGRLI
TRDJ1,TRDV1,ALGDGHSYDPRTGSKLI
TRDJ1,TRDV1,ALGELPLGDTQYTDKLI
TRDJ1,TRDV1,ALGELPPSSTGGRELYTDKLI
TRDJ1,TRDV1,ALGDPSYGGTYTDKLI
TRDJ1,TRDV1,ALGERFGGRLYTDKLI
TRDJ1,TRDV1,ALGELPKKPLGRKLI
TRDJ1,TRDV1,ALGELRPTLVLGYNFAYTDKLI
TRDJ1,TRDV1,ALGDSFLNAWGSYTDKLI
TRDJ1,TRDV1,ALGEPRWLGAVDKLI
TRDJ1,TRDV1,ALGDGPSLRFGVYSLYPDKLI
TRDJ1,TRDV1,ALGRTDKLI
TRDJ1,TRDV1,ALGELHDNVPTDKLI
TRDJ1,TRDV1,ALGELRRPKEEATKLI
TRDJ1,TRDV1,ALGVPASPVSKTDKLI
TRDJ1,TRDV1,ALGELSPTPVLLDKLI
TRDJ1,TRDV1,ALGELDTGGAYTDKLI
TRDJ1,TRDV1,ALGGLPPGEDPPGPTYKLI
TRDJ1,TRDV1,ALGPQSCRDIIDKLI
TRDJ1,TRDV1,ALGAIMAFPRTDKLI
TRDJ1,TRDV1,ALGEGSHPGGLGTDKLI
TRDJ1,TRDV1,ALGELRSVPFSGDTTDKLI